This T cell receptor (beta chain) came from a study of T cells in Graves' hyperthyroidism and ophthalmopathy. TCR beta CDR3 region amplification was performed from RNA transcripts. Primed by the HTBI set, a first-round RT-PCR was run on the TCR CDR3. TCRdb ran MiXCR on the multiplex PCR reads and lists one entry per CDR3 protein. Among almost 500,000 distinct CDR3 sequences listed, 20% to 25% were seen once. The V end was cut by 3 bases, the J end by 0 bases, with 10 bases between. The CDR3 spans 15 residues. CDR1 is SGHRS and CDR2 is YFSETQ in the germline V gene. Based on clinical symptoms, serum thyroxine and TRAb, thyroid ultrasound and orbital computed tomography, diagnoses were reached.

Sequencing used blood. The rearrangement uses TRBV5-1 and TRBJ2-1; D tentatively fits TRBD1 or TRBD2 (5 bases each). This TCR was recovered from a woman between 65 and 79 years old with Graves' ophthalmopathy. CDR3 coding DNA: TGCGCCAGCAGCTCGTGGGGGAGCTCCTACAATGAGCAGTTCTTC. As protein: CASSSWGSSYNEQFF.